The 15 T cell receptor beta chains listed next were all sequenced from one sample in a study of cytomegalovirus exposure and HLA in healthy donors. Amplification used 60 Vbeta primers and 13 Jbeta primers. Clones were sequenced by immunoSEQ multiplex PCR, and TCRdb holds only the in-frame ones, with some missing. There are about 130,000 clones in the sample; 74% occur only once, and 4% lies in the top ten. Sequencing used PBMCs. All receptors come from a man aged 40-55 years in good health and CMV-seropositive.

The chain is built from TRBV9 and TRBJ1-2; no firm D call. CDR3 length: 13 amino acids. Trimming removed 3 bases at V and 3 bases at J, with 9 bases between. Germline loops: CDR1 SGDLS, CDR2 YYNGEE. The chain's CDR3 is CASSEEADYGYTF. CDR3 nucleotides: TGTGCCAGCAGCGAGGAGGCGGACTATGGCTACACCTTC.

This clone turned up a few times. This rearrangement joins TRBV7-2 to TRBJ2-7; TRBD2 matches at 8 bases. The CDR3 length is 15 residues. Germline CDR1 and CDR2: SGHTA and FQGNSA. Trimming removed 5 bases from V and 2 bases from J; junction bases left unmatched: 8. This CDR3 reads CASSERAGAAYEQYF. The CDR3, as DNA: TGTGCCAGCAGCGAGCGAGCGGGGGCTGCCTACGAGCAGTACTTC.

CDR3 sequence (DNA): TGTGCCAGCAGTTCTTGGACAGGTGGGGTCTCCTACGAGCAGTACTTC. It yields the protein CASSSWTGGVSYEQYF. The chain recombines TRBV6-5 with TRBJ2-7; 7 nucleotides line up with TRBD1. The J segment lost 0 bases and the V segment lost 4 bases, leaving 9 bases of the junction unmatched. The CDR3 loop spans 16 amino acids. Germline loops: CDR1 MNHEY, CDR2 SVGAGI.

This rearrangement joins TRBV5-4 to TRBJ2-3; TRBD2 might be the D (7 bases). V was shortened by 0 bases and J by 5 bases, with 13 bases between the two germline ends. This CDR3 region has 15 residues. CDR1 SGHNT and CDR2 YYREEE come from the germline V gene (reference sequence). CDR3 region: CASSLAGASGDTQYF. CDR3 nucleotide sequence: TGTGCCAGCAGCTTGGCAGGGGCTAGCGGAGATACGCAGTATTTT.

The chain links TRBV4-2 to TRBJ1-2; 10 nucleotides match TRBD1. After removal of 1 base from V and 2 bases from J, the junction contained 1 base not matched to a gene. Germline CDR1 LGHNA, CDR2 YNFKEQ. The CDR3 is made up of 15 amino acids. As DNA, the CDR3 is TGTGCCAGCAGCCAAGGACAGGGGGCGAACTATGGCTACACCTTC. It codes for CASSQGQGANYGYTF.

The chain joins TRBV2 to TRBJ2-3; D perhaps matches TRBD2 (6 bases). Trimming took off 3 bases at V and 1 base at J, with 11 bases between the two ends. CDR3 length: 15 amino acids. CDR1 is SNHLY and CDR2 is FYNNEI in the germline V gene. The CDR3 coding sequence is TGTGCCAGCAGTGAGGAGGGCCAGGGCACAGATACGCAGTATTTT. It yields the protein CASSEEGQGTDTQYF.

This rearrangement joins TRBV7-2 to TRBJ2-7, with TRBD1 matching over 10 bases. V gave up 5 bases and J gave up 5 bases; unmatched junction bases: 15. The CDR3 length is 17 residues. Germline values: CDR1 SGHTA, CDR2 FQGNSA. CDR3 DNA: TGTGCCAGCAGCCCCCGGTCCAGGACAGGGGGAATCAACGAGCAGTACTTC. Residues: CASSPRSRTGGINEQYF.

This clone was counted only a few times. J is TRBJ2-7 and V is TRBV6-1, with TRBD2 matching over 14 bases. With V trimmed by 4 bases and J by 2 bases, 4 bases remained unmatched. The CDR3 is 16 amino acids. Germline values: CDR1 MNHNS, CDR2 SASEGT. CDR3: CASSAGTSGGTYEQYF. Written as DNA, the CDR3 is TGTGCCAGCAGTGCCGGGACTAGCGGGGGCACCTACGAGCAGTACTTC.

In this sample, this clone turned up a few times. The gene calls are TRBV6-6 and TRBJ2-1; 7 bases align to TRBD2. The V and J ends lost 10 bases and 1 base, in that order; junction bases with no gene match: 7. The CDR3 runs to 14 residues. Germline CDR1 MNHNY, CDR2 SVGAGI (reference sequence). CDR3 coding DNA: TGTGCCACAGGGACGCGGGGGTCCTACAATGAGCAGTTCTTC. Its translation is CATGTRGSYNEQFF.

The rearrangement uses TRBV27 and TRBJ2-1, with D uncertain. CDR1 and CDR2 from the germline V gene are MNHEY and SMNVEV (reference sequence). The CDR3 sequence is 15 residues long. V was clipped by 4 bases and J by 8 bases, with 18 bases between them. This CDR3 is CASSSPSVAEDEQFF. CDR3 bases: TGTGCCAGCAGTTCCCCCTCGGTGGCCGAGGATGAGCAGTTCTTC.

This sequence joins TRBV5-6 and TRBJ2-7; 13 bases match TRBD2. The trim removed 1 base at V and 0 bases at J, leaving 7 bases unmatched. The CDR3 runs to 18 residues. Germline V lookup: CDR1 SGHDT, CDR2 YYEEEE. CDR3 bases: TGTGCCAGCAGCTTGTCTATACTAGCGGGAGGGACCTCCTACGAGCAGTACTTC. It is translated as CASSLSILAGGTSYEQYF.

The chain combines TRBV6-6 with TRBJ2-7; 7 bases line up with TRBD1. The CDR3 is 14 residues long. Germline CDR1 is MNHNY and CDR2 is SVGAGI (reference sequence). J lost 6 bases, V lost 7 bases, and 12 bases had no gene match. In nucleotides, the CDR3 is TGTGCCAGCACCTCTTCCGACAGGGTGAGCGAGCAGTACTTC. It encodes CASTSSDRVSEQYF.

This clone was seen only a few times. The rearrangement links TRBV7-2 to TRBJ2-2, with D unclear. The V and J ends lost 4 bases and 6 bases respectively, with 9 bases between them. Per the germline V gene, CDR1 is SGHTA and CDR2 is FQGNSA. The CDR3 totals 13 residues. CDR3 amino acids: CASSSRSAGELFF. The CDR3 DNA is TGTGCCAGCAGCTCCAGGTCGGCCGGGGAGCTGTTTTTT.

About this clone: The same CDR3 is also encoded by other DNA sequences in this sample. The J gene is TRBJ1-2, the V gene TRBV19, with TRBD1 matching over 8 bases. This CDR3 spans 15 amino acids. The junction had 6 bases not matched to a gene; V was cut back by 3 bases and J by 3 bases. The germline V gene has CDR1 LNHDA and CDR2 SQIVND (reference sequence). CDR3 in DNA: TGTGCCAGTAGTATCCCAGGGGGCGACGACTATGGCTACACCTTC. This codes for CASSIPGGDDYGYTF.

The chain joins TRBV6-4 to TRBJ1-2; possible D gene TRBD1, 5 bases. V gave up 2 bases and J gave up 4 bases, with 5 bases separating them. Per germline, CDR1 MRHNA and CDR2 SNTAGT. This CDR3 comprises 12 residues. The CDR3 DNA sequence: TGTGCCAGCAGTGACAGGGGCTATGGCTACACCTTC. Protein product: CASSDRGYGYTF.